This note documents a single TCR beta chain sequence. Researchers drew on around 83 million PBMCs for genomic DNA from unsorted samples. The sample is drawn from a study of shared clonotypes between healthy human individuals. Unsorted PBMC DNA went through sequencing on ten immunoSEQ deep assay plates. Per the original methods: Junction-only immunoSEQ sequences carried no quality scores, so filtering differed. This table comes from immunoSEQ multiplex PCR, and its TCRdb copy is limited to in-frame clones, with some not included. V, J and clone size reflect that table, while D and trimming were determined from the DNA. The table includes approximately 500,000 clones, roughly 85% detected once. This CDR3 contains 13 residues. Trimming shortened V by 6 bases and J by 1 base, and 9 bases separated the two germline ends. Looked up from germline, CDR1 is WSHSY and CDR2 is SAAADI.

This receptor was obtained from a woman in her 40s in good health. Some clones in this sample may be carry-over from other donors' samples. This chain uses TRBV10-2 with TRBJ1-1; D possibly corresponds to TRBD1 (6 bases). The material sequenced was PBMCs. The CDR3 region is CASSSTGNTEAFF. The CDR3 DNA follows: TGCGCCAGCAGCTCGACAGGGAACACTGAAGCTTTCTTT.